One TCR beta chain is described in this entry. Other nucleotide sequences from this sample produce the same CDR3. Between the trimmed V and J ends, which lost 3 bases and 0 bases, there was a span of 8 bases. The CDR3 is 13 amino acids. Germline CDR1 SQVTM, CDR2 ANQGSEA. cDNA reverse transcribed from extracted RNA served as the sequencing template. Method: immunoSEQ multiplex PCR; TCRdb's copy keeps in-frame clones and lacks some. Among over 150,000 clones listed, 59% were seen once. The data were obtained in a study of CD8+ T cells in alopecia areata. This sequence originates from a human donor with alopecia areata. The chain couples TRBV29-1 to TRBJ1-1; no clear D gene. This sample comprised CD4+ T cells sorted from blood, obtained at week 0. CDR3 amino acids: CSVERHLNTEAFF. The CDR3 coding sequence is TGCAGCGTTGAGCGGCACCTGAACACTGAAGCTTTCTTT.